These 16 T cell receptor beta chains came from one sample sequenced in a study of blood T cell repertoires in COVID-19. The table came from immunoSEQ multiplex PCR; TCRdb's copy has only in-frame clones and leaves some out. The table has about 360,000 clones, about 86% seen once; the top ten hold around 7.4%. The sequenced sample consisted of peripheral blood. These receptors originate from a woman aged 55-69 years with COVID-19, enrolled during active disease.

This chain links TRBV4-3 with TRBJ2-2; 9 bases are shared with TRBD2. CDR1 and CDR2 from the germline V gene are LGHNA and YSLEER. The ends lost 4 bases at V and 0 bases at J; junction bases unmatched: 12. The CDR3 is made up of 19 amino acids. The CDR3 is CASSRPAAGTSPNTGELFF. The CDR3, as DNA: TGCGCCAGCAGCCGCCCGGCGGCCGGGACTAGCCCGAACACCGGGGAGCTGTTTTTT.

This clone was recorded only once. The chain has TRBV5-1 and TRBJ2-7; no firm D call. The CDR3 extends over 12 amino acids. V was trimmed by 0 bases and J by 3 bases, leaving 4 bases between them. Germline V lookup: CDR1 SGHRS, CDR2 YFSETQ. CDR3 protein: CASSLADYEQYF. CDR3 DNA: TGCGCCAGCAGCTTGGCAGACTACGAGCAGTACTTC.

The rearrangement uses TRBV6-5 and TRBJ2-1; 12 nucleotides match TRBD2. The CDR3 runs to 15 residues. The germline V gene encodes CDR1 MNHEY and CDR2 SVGAGI. Unmatched junction bases numbered 7, after V lost 6 bases and J lost 7 bases. The CDR3 DNA is TGTGCCAGCAGCTCCCCTAGCGGGGGGGGGAATGAGCAGTTCTTC. This translates into CASSSPSGGGNEQFF.

V is TRBV29-1 and J is TRBJ2-5; D gene unclear. This CDR3 comprises 11 residues. V was pared by 3 bases and J by 7 bases, with 9 bases between. Germline values: CDR1 SQVTM, CDR2 ANQGSEA. The CDR3 reads CSVEAAGTQYF. DNA of the CDR3: TGCAGCGTTGAGGCGGCCGGGACCCAGTACTTC.

J is TRBJ2-3 and V is TRBV5-1, with D tentatively TRBD1 (5 bases). CDR3 length equals 14 residues. V lost 2 bases, J lost 0 bases, and 7 bases lay in between. Germline loops: CDR1 SGHRS, CDR2 YFSETQ. DNA for the CDR3: TGCGCCAGCAGCTTCAGGGTGAGCACAGATACGCAGTATTTT. It translates to CASSFRVSTDTQYF.

This chain joins TRBV6-5 and TRBJ1-6; no reliable D call. The CDR3 is 15 residues long. In germline, CDR1 is MNHEY, CDR2 SVGAGI. The V end was cut by 7 bases, the J end by 3 bases, with 13 bases between. The CDR3 is CASMLGRSYNSPLHF. CDR3 bases: TGTGCCAGCATGCTGGGGAGGAGCTATAATTCACCCCTCCACTTT.

The chain is built from TRBV5-1 and TRBJ1-2, with 9 bases fitting TRBD1. Trimming took 0 bases from V and 2 from J; bases not matched to a gene: 8. Germline CDR1 and CDR2: SGHRS and YFSETQ. The CDR3 consists of 17 residues. The chain's CDR3 is CASSLDPRDRANYGYTF. Written as DNA, the CDR3 is TGCGCCAGCAGCTTGGACCCCCGGGACAGGGCCAACTATGGCTACACCTTC.

The chain's CDR3 is CASSEPLSDEQFF. The CDR3 bases are TGTGCCAGCAGCGAGCCCCTATCTGATGAGCAGTTCTTC. The J gene is TRBJ2-1, the V gene TRBV9; D is unclear. V dropped 3 bases and J dropped 8 bases, with 12 bases sitting between them. Germline loops: CDR1 SGDLS, CDR2 YYNGEE. CDR3 length equals 13 residues. The full variable domain, completed using reference TRBV9 and TRBJ2-1, is DSGVTQTPKHLITATGQRVTLRCSPRSGDLSVYWYQQSLDQGLQFLIQYYNGEERAKGNILERFSAQQFPDLHSELNLSSLELGDSALYFCASSEPLSDEQFFGPGTRLTVL.

This clone is a singleton in its sample. The chain is built from TRBV15 and TRBJ1-1, with TRBD1 identical over 8 bases. The junction had 16 bases not matched to a gene; V was cut back by 5 bases and J by 8 bases. CDR1 LNHNV and CDR2 YYDKDF come from the germline V gene (reference sequence). CDR3 length equals 16 residues. The CDR3 DNA follows: TGTGCCACCAGCTCTCCGGGACAGGCGATTTGGGGAGAAGCTTTCTTT. Encoded protein: CATSSPGQAIWGEAFF.

J is TRBJ1-2 and V is TRBV19, with 7 nucleotides matching TRBD1. This CDR3 has 15 residues. Germline CDR1 reads LNHDA; CDR2 reads SQIVND (reference sequence). Trimming removed 7 bases from V and 1 base from J; junction bases left unmatched: 9. CDR3 sequence reads: CASTHLGQLNYGYTF. Here the CDR3 DNA reads TGTGCCAGTACCCACCTGGGACAGCTTAACTATGGCTACACCTTC.

The chain combines TRBV27 with TRBJ2-1, with TRBD1 matching 7 bases. The CDR3 is 14 residues long. The germline V gene encodes CDR1 MNHEY and CDR2 SMNVEV (reference sequence). With V trimmed by 2 bases and J by 5 bases, 3 bases remained unmatched. CDR3 residues: CASSLRDSDNEQFF. The CDR3 bases are TGTGCCAGCAGTTTAAGGGACAGCGACAATGAGCAGTTCTTC.

This chain connects TRBV7-2 to TRBJ1-2; D gene unclear. The V gene's germline CDR1 is SGHTA and CDR2 FQGNSA. Trimming cost V 1 base and J 2 bases, with 5 bases left between them. This CDR3 contains 13 residues. In DNA, the CDR3 is TGTGCCAGCAGCTTAGAACAGAACTATGGCTACACCTTC. Residues: CASSLEQNYGYTF. The entire variable domain, with the rest obtained from reference TRBV7-2 and TRBJ1-2, is as follows: GAGVSQSPSNKVTEKGKDVELRCDPISGHTALYWYRQSLGQGLEFLIYFQGNSAPDKSGLPSDRFSAERTGGSVSTLTIQRTQQEDSAVYLCASSLEQNYGYTFGSGTRLTVV.

The rearrangement joins TRBV7-6 to TRBJ1-1; TRBD1 matches at 7 bases. The CDR3 covers 13 residues. With V trimmed by 11 bases and J by 6 bases, 12 bases remained unmatched. Germline CDR1 SGHVS, CDR2 FNYEAQ. As DNA, the CDR3 is TGTGCCGTCCGACAGGGTAACGTGGCTGAAGCTTTCTTT. This gives the protein CAVRQGNVAEAFF. Based on the CDR3 plus reference TRBV7-6 and TRBJ1-1, the full variable domain is GAGVSQSPRYKVTKRGQDVALRCDPISGHVSLYWYRQALGQGPEFLTYFNYEAQQDKSGLPNDRFSAERPEGSISTLTIQRTEQRDSAMYRCAVRQGNVAEAFFGQGTRLTVV.

The rearrangement joins TRBV7-3 to TRBJ2-2; D may be TRBD2 (6 bases). CDR1 is SGHTA, CDR2 FQGTGA, per germline. The CDR3 is 19 residues long. Trimming removed 0 bases at V and 5 bases at J, with 22 bases between. CDR3 region: CASSLTSVDSGGMTGELFF. CDR3 coding DNA: TGTGCCAGCAGCTTAACAAGTGTTGACTCCGGGGGTATGACCGGGGAGCTGTTTTTT. The entire variable domain, with the rest obtained from reference TRBV7-3 and TRBJ2-2, is as follows: GAGVSQTPSNKVTEKGKYVELRCDPISGHTALYWYRQSLGQGPEFLIYFQGTGAADDSGLPNDRFFAVRPEGSVSTLKIQRTERGDSAVYLCASSLTSVDSGGMTGELFFGEGSRLTVL.

Here the CDR3 reads CASRVTVSGGYTF. The CDR3 DNA sequence: TGTGCCAGTAGAGTGACCGTATCAGGGGGCTACACCTTC. The V and J genes are TRBV2 and TRBJ1-2; TRBD1 is a possible D gene (5 bases). CDR1 and CDR2 (germline): SNHLY, FYNNEI. Trimming removed 9 bases at V and 8 bases at J, with 19 bases between. This CDR3 has 13 residues.

The chain uses TRBV6-5 and TRBJ1-4; TRBD1 is a possible D gene (5 bases). Trimming left V 5 bases short and J 14 bases short, with 21 bases between. This CDR3 is 14 amino acids long. Germline V CDR1 and CDR2: MNHEY, SVGAGI. CDR3 sequence: CASSNQGRITGLFF. The CDR3 nucleotides read TGTGCCAGCAGTAACCAGGGCCGGATAACTGGTCTGTTTTTT.